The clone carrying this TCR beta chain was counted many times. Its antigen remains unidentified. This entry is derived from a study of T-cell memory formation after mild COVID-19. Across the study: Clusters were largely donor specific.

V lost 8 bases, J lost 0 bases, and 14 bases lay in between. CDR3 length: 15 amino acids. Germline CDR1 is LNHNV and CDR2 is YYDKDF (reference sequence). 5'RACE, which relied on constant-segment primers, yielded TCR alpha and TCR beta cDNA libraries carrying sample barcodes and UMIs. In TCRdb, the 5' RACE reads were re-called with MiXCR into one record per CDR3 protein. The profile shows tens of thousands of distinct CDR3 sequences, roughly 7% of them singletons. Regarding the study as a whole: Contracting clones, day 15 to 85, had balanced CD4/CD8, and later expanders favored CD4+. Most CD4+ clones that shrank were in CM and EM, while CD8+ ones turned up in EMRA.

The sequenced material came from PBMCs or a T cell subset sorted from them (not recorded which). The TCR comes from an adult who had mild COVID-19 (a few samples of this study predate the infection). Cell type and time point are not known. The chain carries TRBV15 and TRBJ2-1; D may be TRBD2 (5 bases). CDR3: CATEGGLASYNEQFF. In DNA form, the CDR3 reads TGTGCCACCGAGGGCGGCCTAGCCTCCTACAATGAGCAGTTCTTC.